This T cell receptor beta chain was sequenced during a study of blood T cell repertoires in COVID-19. Across the study: The analysed material was cDNA or gDNA that came from T cells, B-cell-depleted T cells, or PBMCs.

V was shortened by 6 bases and J by 8 bases, with 17 bases between the two germline ends. This CDR3 is built from 14 residues. Germline V gene data show CDR1 as MGHDK and CDR2 as SYGVNS. The sample holds one count of this clone. Clinical histories supplied by participants themselves formed the basis of cohort assignment. The data were produced by immunoSEQ multiplex PCR, yet TCRdb's version contains in-frame clones alone and is incomplete. This table has 350,000 to 400,000 clones, 85% to 90% appearing once. The rearrangement uses TRBV25-1 and TRBJ2-1, with D possibly matching TRBD2 (6 bases). Sequencing input: PBMCs or T cells enriched from blood (not recorded which). The clonotype originates from a man between 18 and 35 years old who had recovered from COVID-19. The CDR3 reads CASRSVPPGDEQFF. For the CDR3, the DNA is TGTGCCAGCAGGAGCGTCCCACCGGGGGATGAGCAGTTCTTC.